A selection of T cell receptor beta chains follows, all from one sample in a study of blood T cell repertoires in COVID-19. This table comes from immunoSEQ multiplex PCR, and its TCRdb copy is limited to in-frame clones, with some not included. In the table there are some 180,000 clones, roughly 85% of which are singletons. Material for sequencing was PBMCs or T cells enriched from blood (not recorded which). Every receptor here comes from a woman aged 70 to 79 in a cohort exposed to, infected with or recovered from COVID-19 (not recorded which). Both conserved end residues are trimmed from each CDR3. The D gene is left open where the match is weak.

j_gene,d_gene,v_gene,CDR3aa
TRBJ2-1,TRBD2,TRBV7-9,ASSSGTSVNEQF
TRBJ1-5,-,TRBV7-9,ASSLNSRGGAQH
TRBJ2-6,-,TRBV6-5,ASIRSSGANVLT
TRBJ1-6,-,TRBV4-1,ASSQGTQNRVESPLH
TRBJ2-7,TRBD2,TRBV28,ASTIAGGPYEQY
TRBJ1-1,-,TRBV7-9,ASGGYDTEAF
TRBJ1-1,TRBD1,TRBV6-5,ASGRGQYTEAF
TRBJ1-2,-,TRBV2,AIAMTPRYGYT
TRBJ2-7,-,TRBV7-8,ASSLVQGGYEQY
TRBJ2-7,-,TRBV7-9,ASSLQLQY
TRBJ1-5,TRBD1,TRBV28,ASSLIGRGPPGNQPQH